The 20 T cell receptor beta chains presented below share a single source sample, sequenced in a study of shared clonotypes between healthy human individuals. Profiled with immunoSEQ multiplex PCR; TCRdb holds only in-frame clones, not every one. The data show around 2,000,000 clones, 90% to 95% seen once. Sequencing used naive CD4+ T cells sorted from blood. Sample subset: CD45RA+ positively selected. Receptors originate from a man aged 18 to 30 in good health.

The CDR3 here is CASRGDSDTQYF. CDR3 DNA sequence: TGTGCCAGCCGGGGGGATTCAGATACGCAGTATTTT. V gene TRBV25-1 combines with J gene TRBJ2-3; 7 bases line up with TRBD2. The germline gives CDR1 MGHDK, CDR2 SYGVNS. V was clipped by 8 bases and J by 4 bases; unmatched bases: 3. This CDR3 is built from 12 residues.

Details on this clone: At the DNA level, this CDR3 is encoded by other sequences in the same sample as well. V is TRBV10-3 and J is TRBJ2-7, with a weak D call TRBD1 (5 bases). The V gene's germline CDR1 is ENHRY and CDR2 SYGVKD. Trimming removed 0 bases at V and 2 bases at J, with 8 bases between. The CDR3 is 14 residues long. This CDR3 is CAISESGRAYEQYF. CDR3 nucleotide sequence: TGTGCCATCAGTGAGTCTGGCAGGGCCTACGAGCAGTACTTC.

The chain has TRBV6-5 and TRBJ2-7, with 9 bases fitting TRBD1. The germline V gene has CDR1 MNHEY and CDR2 SVGAGI. Trimming cost V 8 bases and J 5 bases; bases outside gene matches: 7. This CDR3 region has 13 residues. The CDR3 spells CASRGTGFHEQYF. The CDR3, as DNA: TGTGCCAGCCGCGGGACAGGGTTCCACGAGCAGTACTTC.

This chain links TRBV7-9 with TRBJ2-5; TRBD1 agrees at 7 bases. The CDR3 totals 14 residues. Germline-derived CDR1 and CDR2 are SEHNR and FQNEAQ (reference sequence). The V and J ends lost 6 bases and 1 base, in that order; junction bases with no gene match: 5. The CDR3 region has the DNA TGTGCCAGCAGGCAGGGGGAAACCCAAGAGACCCAGTACTTC. It translates to CASRQGETQETQYF.

The chain has TRBV18 and TRBJ2-5; 7 nucleotides match TRBD1. CDR1 and CDR2 (germline): KGHSH, LQKENI. The length of the CDR3 is 15 residues. Trimming cost V 6 bases and J 5 bases; bases outside gene matches: 12. This CDR3 is CASSSGQEVRETQYF. Here the CDR3 DNA reads TGTGCCAGCTCCTCCGGACAGGAGGTGAGGGAGACCCAGTACTTC.

This chain connects TRBV5-4 to TRBJ2-1; 10 nucleotides agree with TRBD2. Per germline, CDR1 SGHNT and CDR2 YYREEE (reference sequence). CDR3 length equals 14 residues. V lost 7 bases to trimming and J lost 6 bases; unmatched junction nucleotides: 7. The CDR3 coding sequence is TGTGCCAGCGTTCCGGGACTAGCGAGCAATGAGCAGTTCTTC. It specifies CASVPGLASNEQFF.

The chain couples TRBV18 to TRBJ2-3; TRBD1 matches 11 bases. This CDR3 comprises 15 residues. V trimming: 3 bases; J trimming: 8 bases; junction bases outside the gene matches: 7. Per the germline V gene, CDR1 is KGHSH and CDR2 is LQKENI. This CDR3 is CASSPTGTGGLTQYF. CDR3 in DNA: TGTGCCAGCTCACCTACCGGGACAGGGGGTCTTACGCAGTATTTT.

This chain links TRBV27 with TRBJ2-4; possibly TRBD1 for D (6 bases). CDR1 and CDR2 (germline): MNHEY, SMNVEV (reference sequence). The CDR3 is made up of 15 amino acids. V was trimmed by 2 bases and J by 4 bases, leaving 12 bases between them. The CDR3 protein is CASSLEGQGKNIQYF. CDR3 DNA sequence: TGTGCCAGCAGTTTAGAGGGGCAGGGGAAAAACATTCAGTACTTC.

V gene TRBV10-3 combines with J gene TRBJ2-1; TRBD2 matches 12 bases. CDR3 length equals 17 residues. Germline-derived CDR1 and CDR2 are ENHRY and SYGVKD. With 10 bases clipped from V and 0 bases from J, the junction kept 10 bases outside the gene matches. The chain's CDR3 is CATGLAGSLISYNEQFF. The CDR3 region has the DNA TGTGCCACAGGACTAGCGGGATCCCTAATCTCCTACAATGAGCAGTTCTTC.

This chain uses TRBV6-5 with TRBJ2-5; D might be TRBD2 (7 bases). Trimming took off 2 bases at V and 5 bases at J, with 12 bases between the two ends. This CDR3 has 14 amino acids. In germline, CDR1 is MNHEY, CDR2 SVGAGI. The CDR3 DNA sequence: TGTGCCAGCAGTTACGGGGGGGGCGCGGAGACCCAGTACTTC. Its protein is CASSYGGGAETQYF.

The chain recombines TRBV7-9 with TRBJ2-7; possible D gene TRBD1, 6 bases. The germline V and J ends were trimmed by 7 bases and 10 bases, with 20 bases remaining between them. Germline V lookup: CDR1 SEHNR, CDR2 FQNEAQ (reference sequence). This CDR3 has 13 residues. Here the CDR3 reads CASTSVDRPRQYF. CDR3 nucleotides: TGTGCCAGCACCTCGGTTGACAGGCCCCGCCAGTACTTC.

This chain uses TRBV5-6 with TRBJ1-1; 9 bases fit TRBD1. With V trimmed by 5 bases and J by 1 base, 6 bases remained unmatched. The CDR3 totals 15 residues. Germline CDR1 reads SGHDT; CDR2 reads YYEEEE. As DNA, the CDR3 is TGTGCCAGCAGACGACCGGGACAGGGGAACACTGAAGCTTTCTTT. It codes for CASRRPGQGNTEAFF.

This chain joins TRBV2 and TRBJ1-1, with a tentative D call TRBD1 (5 bases). This CDR3 is built from 13 residues. V shed 7 bases and J shed 4 bases, with 13 bases lying between them. Per germline, CDR1 SNHLY and CDR2 FYNNEI. The CDR3 DNA sequence: TGTGCCAGCACGGGGGATCGAATCACTGAAGCTTTCTTT. This gives the protein CASTGDRITEAFF.

The chain is built from TRBV6-5 and TRBJ1-1; D is unclear. Per germline, CDR1 MNHEY and CDR2 SVGAGI. Between the trimmed V and J ends, which lost 2 bases and 1 base, there was a span of 5 bases. This CDR3 contains 13 residues. CDR3 protein: CASSYVPNTEAFF. The CDR3, as DNA: TGTGCCAGCAGTTACGTCCCGAACACTGAAGCTTTCTTT.

The rearrangement uses TRBV10-3 and TRBJ1-1, with D uncertain. Trimming shortened V by 0 bases and J by 0 bases, and 8 bases separated the two germline ends. Germline CDR1 and CDR2: ENHRY and SYGVKD. The CDR3 consists of 15 residues. The CDR3 loop is CAISESELLNTEAFF. The DNA of the CDR3 is TGTGCCATCAGTGAGTCGGAACTTCTGAACACTGAAGCTTTCTTT.

The J gene is TRBJ1-1, the V gene TRBV6-5; D is uncertain. Trimming pared 9 bases from V and 8 bases from J, leaving 16 bases between. The CDR3 consists of 12 residues. Germline CDR1 and CDR2: MNHEY and SVGAGI. The CDR3 protein is CASKTIGGEAFF. CDR3 nucleotide sequence: TGTGCCAGTAAAACGATAGGAGGGGAAGCTTTCTTT.

The gene calls are TRBV6-1 and TRBJ2-7, with TRBD1 matching over 9 bases. The CDR3 contains 13 residues. Per the germline V gene, CDR1 is MNHNS and CDR2 is SASEGT. V lost 4 bases, J lost 6 bases, and 4 bases stayed unmatched. The CDR3: CASSGDRVGEQYF. As DNA, the CDR3 is TGTGCCAGCAGTGGGGACAGGGTTGGCGAGCAGTACTTC.

A word on this clone: Other DNA sequences in this sample translate to the same CDR3. The chain couples TRBV5-1 to TRBJ2-7; TRBD1 is a possible D gene (5 bases). The ends were cut back, 0 bases at V and 0 bases at J, with 7 bases in the middle. Germline V gives CDR1 SGHRS, CDR2 YFSETQ. The CDR3 totals 14 residues. CDR3 region: CASSLDRSSYEQYF. The CDR3 DNA reads TGCGCCAGCAGCTTGGACAGGAGCTCCTACGAGCAGTACTTC.

V is TRBV6-5 and J is TRBJ1-5, with D perhaps TRBD1 (5 bases). The CDR3 sequence is 14 residues long. Trimming cost V 6 bases and J 4 bases, with 13 bases left between them. Germline V CDR1 and CDR2: MNHEY, SVGAGI. The CDR3 nucleotides read TGTGCCAGCAGCCGGTTCCAGGGAAATCAGCCCCAGCATTTT. The encoded protein is CASSRFQGNQPQHF.

The chain couples TRBV7-2 to TRBJ1-2; D not resolved. The CDR3 extends over 13 amino acids. V was clipped by 5 bases and J by 4 bases, with 11 bases between them. CDR1 SGHTA and CDR2 FQGNSA come from the germline V gene. The CDR3 reads CASSPDTTYGYTF. The CDR3 DNA is TGTGCCAGCAGCCCCGATACAACCTATGGCTACACCTTC.